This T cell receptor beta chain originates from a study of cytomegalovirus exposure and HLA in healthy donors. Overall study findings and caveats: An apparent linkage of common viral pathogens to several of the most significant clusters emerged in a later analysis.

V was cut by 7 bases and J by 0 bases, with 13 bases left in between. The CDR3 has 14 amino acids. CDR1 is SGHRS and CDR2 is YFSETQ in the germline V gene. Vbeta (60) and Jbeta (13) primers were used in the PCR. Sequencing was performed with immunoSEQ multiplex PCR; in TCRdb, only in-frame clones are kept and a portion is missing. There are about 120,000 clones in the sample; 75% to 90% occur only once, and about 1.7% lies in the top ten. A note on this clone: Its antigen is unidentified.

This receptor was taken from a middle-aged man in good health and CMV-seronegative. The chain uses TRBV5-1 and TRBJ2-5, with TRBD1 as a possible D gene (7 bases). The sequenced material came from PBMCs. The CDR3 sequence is CASSGGTDQETQYF. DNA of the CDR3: TGCGCCAGCTCAGGGGGGACAGACCAAGAGACCCAGTACTTC.